This record looks at one TCR beta chain sequence and its context. Its antigen has not been determined. Per-base qualities were not stored, and no clone one base away is much larger. TCRbeta CDR3 regions were amplified from genomic DNA by means of the immunoSEQ Assay, a bias-controlled multiplex PCR. On the authors' methods: The number of nucleated cells in each sample was estimated from the amplification of reference gene primers within the assay. Sequence reads were collapsed and filtered to measure the absolute abundance of every unique TCRbeta CDR3 rearrangement. Productive Simpson clonality was computed per sample as the square root of Simpson's diversity index over productive rearrangements. TCRdb stores this immuneACCESS table with in-frame sequences only. Part of the clones is absent; in the studies checked, under half of the shortfall reflects unresolved V genes, and no reason is known for the rest. V, J and clone size reflect that table, while D and trimming were determined from the DNA. This sample comprises about 270,000 clones, about nine tenths of them detected only once. The ten largest clonotypes hold 15% of the sample.

These data originate in a study of blood T cell repertoires in COVID-19 (TCRdb year 2020). Turning to the overall study: The collaborator samples originated in the United States, Italy and Spain and spanned the acute and convalescent phases of COVID-19. The prospective study material was composed of cDNA or gDNA derived from T cells, B-cell-depleted T cells, or PBMCs. The samples were drawn from the first 160 participants of the ongoing ImmuneRACE study and from more than 1,000 subjects provided by 6 global collaborators. The dataset comprised deeply sampled blood TCRbeta repertoires from subjects exposed to, actively infected with, or recovered from COVID-19. Where HLA class I and class II types were available, the types were taken from metadata supplied by the sample provider, not from assay-based typing. The repertoires were released in a freely available public database intended as a resource for research on the immune response to SARS-CoV-2. Nearly every sample came with metadata listing a de-identified subject ID, COVID-19 status, age in years and sex. Paper-wide results and their limitations: The quantity of clinical and demographic metadata differed by source and by participant and was supplied without curation.

Participants in the prospective study were aged about 18 to 95 years, lived in about two dozen United States geographic areas, and enrolled through a virtual design. Cohort assignment in the prospective study relied on participant-reported clinical history from a screening survey and a study questionnaire. Recovered participants in ImmuneRACE Cohort 3 were defined as having two consecutive negative NP/OP PCR tests, clearance from a healthcare professional, or resolution of symptoms. In the prospective study, whole blood, serum and a nasopharyngeal or oropharyngeal swab were collected from each participant by mobile phlebotomists. Participants in the prospective study had the option to provide additional blood draws and questionnaires over a roughly two-month period. Blood samples from the prospective study were shipped frozen or at room temperature prior to DNA extraction. Inclusive of the bounding cysteine and phenylalanine, the CDR3 is 16 residues long. CDR3 DNA is the only sequence kept; it has 48 bases, read in frame from the first base. Clipping removes 1 base from V and 2 bases from J, with 5 as the unmatched junction base count. CDR1 SEHNR and CDR2 FQNEAQ were looked up in the germline V gene (reference sequence).

Recombination connected TRBV7-9 to TRBJ2-7; TRBD2 aligns with 10 central bases. This TCR was recovered from a man between 18 and 35 years old who had recovered from COVID-19. The sample taken for sequencing was PBMCs or T cells enriched from blood (not recorded which). The CDR3 corresponds to CASSLGGGLAAYEQYF. The nucleotide sequence is given as TGTGCCAGCAGCTTAGGCGGCGGACTAGCGGCCTACGAGCAGTACTTC.